This TCR beta chain stems from a study of blood T cells in healthy people across ages. A second 7 to 11 cycle PCR used barcoded and J-beta primers. TCRdb processed the 5' RACE reads anew with MiXCR; each CDR3 protein has one entry. This table has 1.5 million to 2 million distinct CDR3 sequences, 28% appearing once. Regarding the study as a whole: Correlation between TCR beta diversity and naive T cell percentage was strong.

This CDR3 has 15 residues. In germline, CDR1 is SNHLY, CDR2 FYNNEI. On this clonotype itself: Its antigen is undetermined. One junction end does not reproduce the germline sequence, and a read error may be involved.

Sample: blood. The chain links TRBV2 to TRBJ2-1; 8 bases agree with TRBD1. This clonotype was sampled from a woman between 25 and 40 years old in good health. The CDR3 loop is CASSDGTGSYKEQFF. The CDR3 bases are TGTGCCAGCAGTGACGGGACAGGATCCTACAAGGAGCAGTTCTTC.